This TCR beta chain was sequenced during a study of patients and donors after allogeneic stem cell transplantation. The V gene's germline CDR1 is SGHRS and CDR2 YFSETQ. This CDR3 contains 14 residues. Deletions cut 4 bases from V and 5 bases from J, with 10 bases between. TCRdb used MiXCR to reprocess the RT-PCR reads, holding one entry per CDR3 protein. The data hold around 200,000 distinct CDR3 sequences, with 35% to 45% observed a single time. Sequencing used blood, either unsorted or a sorted T cell fraction (not recorded which). The chain recombines TRBV5-1 with TRBJ1-6; D is unclear. This clonotype was obtained from a human donor who was either an allogeneic HSCT recipient or a stem cell or donor lymphocyte infusion donor (not recorded which). It is not recorded whose cells these are; they may come from a transplant donor. In DNA, the CDR3 is TGCGCCAGCAGCCTGGGGAGTAATAATTCACCCCTCCACTTT. Amino acids: CASSLGSNNSPLHF.